This TCR beta chain is drawn from a study of blood T cell repertoires in COVID-19. Assay: immunoSEQ multiplex PCR; the TCRdb copy retains only in-frame clones and omits some. The table shows about 120,000 clones, with more than 70% occurring only once. This CDR3 has 13 amino acids. The V end lost 4 bases, the J end lost 10 bases, and 16 bases lay between the germline ends. Germline CDR1 MNHEY, CDR2 SVGAGI. The TCR was taken from a woman in her 70s who had recovered from COVID-19. The sequenced material came from peripheral blood. The rearrangement links TRBV6-5 to TRBJ1-1, with a weak D call TRBD1 (5 bases). The CDR3 protein is CASSSGGARRAFF. In nucleotides, the CDR3 is TGTGCCAGCAGTTCGGGGGGAGCCAGGCGAGCTTTCTTT.